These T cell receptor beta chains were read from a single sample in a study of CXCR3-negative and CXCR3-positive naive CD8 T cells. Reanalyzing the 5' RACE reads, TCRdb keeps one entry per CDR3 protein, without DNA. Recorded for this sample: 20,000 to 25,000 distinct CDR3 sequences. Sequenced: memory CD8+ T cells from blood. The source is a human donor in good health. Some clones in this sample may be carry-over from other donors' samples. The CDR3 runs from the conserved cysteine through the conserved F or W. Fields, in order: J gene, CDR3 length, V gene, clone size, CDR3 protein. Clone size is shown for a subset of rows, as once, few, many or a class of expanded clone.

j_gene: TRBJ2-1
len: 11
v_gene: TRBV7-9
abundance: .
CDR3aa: CASSSRDEQFF

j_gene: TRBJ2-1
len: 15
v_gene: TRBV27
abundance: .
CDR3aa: CASSLSGNHYNEQFF

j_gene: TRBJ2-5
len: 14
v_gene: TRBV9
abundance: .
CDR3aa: CASSGTGAQETQYF

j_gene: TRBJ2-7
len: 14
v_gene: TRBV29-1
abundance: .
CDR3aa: CSVRVDRGTYEQYF

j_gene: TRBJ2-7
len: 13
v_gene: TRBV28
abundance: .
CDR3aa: CASSLGTSYEQYF

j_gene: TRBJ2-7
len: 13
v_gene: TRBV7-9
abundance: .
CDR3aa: CASSSGGNYEQYF

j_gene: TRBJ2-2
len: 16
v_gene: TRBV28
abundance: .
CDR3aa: CASSETGGAITGELFF

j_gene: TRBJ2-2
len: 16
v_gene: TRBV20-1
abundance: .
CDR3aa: CSARDPRRENTGELFF

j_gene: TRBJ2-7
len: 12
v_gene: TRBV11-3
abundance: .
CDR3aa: CASSPDSYEQYF

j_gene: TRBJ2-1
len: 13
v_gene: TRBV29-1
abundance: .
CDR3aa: CSVGGAEYNEQFF

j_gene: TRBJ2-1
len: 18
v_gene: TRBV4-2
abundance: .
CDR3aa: CASSQSGTGTGVWNEQFF

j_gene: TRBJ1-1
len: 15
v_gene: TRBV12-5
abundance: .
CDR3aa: CASGTGTLQNTEAFF

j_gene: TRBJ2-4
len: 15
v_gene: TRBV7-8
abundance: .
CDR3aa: CASSASGTEKNIQYF

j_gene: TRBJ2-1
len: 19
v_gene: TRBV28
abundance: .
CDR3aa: CASSLPALLAAETYNEQFF

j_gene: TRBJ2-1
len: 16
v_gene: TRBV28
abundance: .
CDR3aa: CASSQSRFRGDDEQFF

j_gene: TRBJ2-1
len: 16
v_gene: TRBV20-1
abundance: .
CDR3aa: CSARTEGLRSYNEQFF

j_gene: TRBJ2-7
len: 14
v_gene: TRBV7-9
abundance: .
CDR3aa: CASSLRGKAYEQYF

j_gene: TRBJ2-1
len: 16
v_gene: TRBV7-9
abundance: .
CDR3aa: CASSPHRGLSYNEQFF

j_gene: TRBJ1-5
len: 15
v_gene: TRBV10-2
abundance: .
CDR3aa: CASSLNLGGFQPQHF

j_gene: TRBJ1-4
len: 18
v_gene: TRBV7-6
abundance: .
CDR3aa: CASSLDWDLNWTNEKLFF

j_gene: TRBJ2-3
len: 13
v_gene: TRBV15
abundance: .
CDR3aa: CATTEGRTDTQYF

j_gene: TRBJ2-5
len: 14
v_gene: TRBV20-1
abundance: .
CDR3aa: CSARGASGSETQYF

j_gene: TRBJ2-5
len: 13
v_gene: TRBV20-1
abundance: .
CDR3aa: CSARRREEETQYF

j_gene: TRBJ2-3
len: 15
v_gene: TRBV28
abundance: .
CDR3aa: CASSLTERGTDTQYF

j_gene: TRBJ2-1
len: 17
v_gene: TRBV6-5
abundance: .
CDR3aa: CASSYSGARPSYNEQFF

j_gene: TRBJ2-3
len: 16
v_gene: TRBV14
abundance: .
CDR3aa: CASSQDPGGFTDTQYF

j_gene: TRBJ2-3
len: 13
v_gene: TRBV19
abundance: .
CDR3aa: CASSVGGTDTQYF

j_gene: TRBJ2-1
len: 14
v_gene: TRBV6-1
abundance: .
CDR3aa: CASSERTEYNEQFF

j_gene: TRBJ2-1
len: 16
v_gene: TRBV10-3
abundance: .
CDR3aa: CASARAAGEPYNEQFF

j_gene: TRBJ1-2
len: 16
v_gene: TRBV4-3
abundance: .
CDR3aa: CASSQDGTGVAYGYTF

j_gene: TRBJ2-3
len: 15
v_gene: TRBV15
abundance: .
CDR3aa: CATSRETSALYTQYF

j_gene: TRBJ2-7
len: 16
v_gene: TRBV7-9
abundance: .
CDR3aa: CASSSVQGTSPYEQYF

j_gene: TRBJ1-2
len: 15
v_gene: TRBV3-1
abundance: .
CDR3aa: CASSQGAEPGYGYTF

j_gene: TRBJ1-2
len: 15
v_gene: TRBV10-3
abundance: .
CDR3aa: CAISPGQGSSYGYTF

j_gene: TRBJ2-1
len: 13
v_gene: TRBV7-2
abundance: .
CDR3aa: CASSLGTYNEQFF

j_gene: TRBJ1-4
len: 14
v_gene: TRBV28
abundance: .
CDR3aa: CASSKTATNEKLFF

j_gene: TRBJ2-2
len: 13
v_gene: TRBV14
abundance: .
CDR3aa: CASSLINTGELFF

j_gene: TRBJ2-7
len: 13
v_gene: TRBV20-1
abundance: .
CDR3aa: CSARGGASYEQYF

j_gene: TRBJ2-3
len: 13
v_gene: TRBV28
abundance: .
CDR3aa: CASSYGVTDTQYF

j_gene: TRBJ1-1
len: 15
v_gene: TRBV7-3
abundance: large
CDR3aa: CASSFLRRGATEAFF

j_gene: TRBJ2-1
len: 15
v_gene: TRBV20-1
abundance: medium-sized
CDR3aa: CSARVPRGGNNEQFF

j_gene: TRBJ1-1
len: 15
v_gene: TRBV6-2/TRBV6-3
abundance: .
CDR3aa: CASSYRGRPNTEAFF

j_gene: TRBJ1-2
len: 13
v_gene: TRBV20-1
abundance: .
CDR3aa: CSAEPNSNYGYTF

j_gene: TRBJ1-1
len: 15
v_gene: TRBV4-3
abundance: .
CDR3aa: CASSRLVAEGTEAFF

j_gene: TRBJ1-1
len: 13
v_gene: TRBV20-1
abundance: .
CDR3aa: CSARGWGDTEAFF

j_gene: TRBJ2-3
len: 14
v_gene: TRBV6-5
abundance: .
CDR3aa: CASSPWGRADTQYF

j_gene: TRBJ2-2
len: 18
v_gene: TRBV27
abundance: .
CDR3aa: CASSLSTQTGIRFGELFF

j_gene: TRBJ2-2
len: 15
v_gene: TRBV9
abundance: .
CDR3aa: CASSVEGSRTGELFF

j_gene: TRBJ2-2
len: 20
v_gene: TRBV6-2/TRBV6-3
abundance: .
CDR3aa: CASDTGSRPLPLLNTGELFF

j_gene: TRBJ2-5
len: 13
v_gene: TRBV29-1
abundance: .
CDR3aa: CSVVPAGEETQYF

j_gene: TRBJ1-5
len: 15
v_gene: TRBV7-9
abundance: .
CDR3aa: CASSLGPTSNQPQHF

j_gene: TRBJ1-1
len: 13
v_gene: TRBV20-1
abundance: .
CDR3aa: CSASPGGITEAFF